The rows below give T cell receptor beta chains drawn from one sample of a study of spatial heterogeneity in lung cancer. TCRdb itself ran the 5' RACE reads through MiXCR, one entry per CDR3 protein. The table records about 50,000 distinct CDR3 sequences, roughly 8.1% of them present only once. The material sequenced was PBMCs, taken at follow-up. Source of these receptors: a female donor with early-stage non-small cell lung cancer. The CDR3 runs from the conserved cysteine through the conserved F or W. Not every row has a clone size; where given, it reads once, few, many or a size class.

>TRBV10-3|TRBJ2-1|NA
CAISESNRNDEQFF
>TRBV3-1|TRBJ1-1|many
CASSPSGGRTEAFF
>TRBV29-1|TRBJ2-7|many
CSVNRDRGYEQYF
>TRBV21-1|TRBJ1-1|NA
CASSNGGVITEDREKVFTEAFF
>TRBV7-2|TRBJ1-1|many
CASSPTGGGYTEAFF
>TRBV18|TRBJ1-1|NA
CASSPTLGDHTEAFF
>TRBV20-1|TRBJ1-1|NA
CSAIRANTEAFF
>TRBV20-1|TRBJ2-1|many
CSARSDFWNEQFF
>TRBV5-1|TRBJ1-1|many
CASSLGRVRTEAFF
>TRBV7-3|TRBJ2-5|few
CASSRAASGTQYF
>TRBV29-1|TRBJ1-1|few
CSVRTGGTEAFF
>TRBV4-3|TRBJ1-2|many
CASSQDDRGRGGYTF
>TRBV19|TRBJ1-5|few
CASTVPGQGSQPQHF
>TRBV3-1|TRBJ2-1|NA
CASSPVRSSYNEQFF
>TRBV20-1|TRBJ1-4|NA
CSARATDVATNEKLFF
>TRBV2|TRBJ1-5|many
CASSRDTSLSNQPQHF
>TRBV12-3/TRBV12-4|TRBJ2-7|many
CASRRSGGAYEQYF
>TRBV6-2/TRBV6-3|TRBJ2-3|many
CASSSRTGIDTQYF
>TRBV7-9|TRBJ2-3|many
CASSSETSIFLDTQYF
>TRBV3-1|TRBJ1-1|many
CASHNLGGAEAFF
>TRBV11-2|TRBJ2-1|NA
CASSPQPGGSEQFF
>TRBV7-6|TRBJ1-1|many
CASSLRGRGNTEAFF
>TRBV6-1|TRBJ1-2|many
CASIPLYAQDYGYTF
>TRBV7-9|TRBJ1-5|many
CASSAQGAGGNQPQHF
>TRBV14|TRBJ2-7|many
CASSLSRSYEQYF
>TRBV5-1|TRBJ2-2|few
CASSPDRELFF
>TRBV10-3|TRBJ2-1|NA
CAISASASYNEQFF
>TRBV24-1|TRBJ2-5|NA
CATSDVRQYQETQYF
>TRBV18|TRBJ2-5|many
CASSTPPGSQETQYF
>TRBV4-3|TRBJ2-5|NA
CASSQVRRETQYF
>TRBV7-6|TRBJ1-2|many
CASSPGPTLAGYTF
>TRBV12-3/TRBV12-4|TRBJ2-6|many
CASRTSGANVLTF
>TRBV27|TRBJ2-5|few
CASRDYSGGQETQYF
>TRBV9|TRBJ2-7|many
CASSKTSGGAGEQYF
>TRBV11-2|TRBJ1-6|many
CASSFGGFYNSPLHF
>TRBV15|TRBJ1-5|NA
CATSGEYDQPQHF
>TRBV12-3/TRBV12-4|TRBJ2-5|many
CASSLEAGGLETQYF
>TRBV5-5|TRBJ1-5|many
CASSMGQSNQPQHF
>TRBV4-1|TRBJ1-1|many
CASSQAFQGRTTEAFF
>TRBV6-5|TRBJ1-5|large
CASSYSGQSNQPQHF
>TRBV15|TRBJ2-3|many
CATSRDGIAGGITDTQYF
>TRBV5-1|TRBJ2-2|many
CASSSGDANTGELFF